What follows are 30 T cell receptor beta chains derived from one specimen sequenced in a study of shared clonotypes between healthy human individuals. The method was immunoSEQ multiplex PCR; TCRdb's version includes in-frame clones alone and lacks a portion of them. Found here are about 2.3 million clones, over 85% of them singletons; the top ten hold around 0.4%. Source material: naive CD4+ T cells from PBMCs. This sample's subset: CD45RA+ positively selected. These receptors were obtained from a man aged 18 to 30 in good health. Some clones in this sample may be carry-over from other donors' samples.

The chain couples TRBV5-1 to TRBJ2-7, with 10 positions matching TRBD2. The germline V gene has CDR1 SGHRS and CDR2 YFSETQ. The trim removed 2 bases at V and 0 bases at J, leaving 2 bases unmatched. The CDR3 totals 15 residues. The DNA of the CDR3 is TGCGCCAGCAGCTTTAGCGGGAGGATCTCCTACGAGCAGTACTTC. Translating it yields CASSFSGRISYEQYF. Full variable domain (rest looked up from reference TRBV5-1 and TRBJ2-7): KAGVTQTPRYLIKTRGQQVTLSCSPISGHRSVSWYQQTPGQGLQFLFEYFSETQRNKGNFPGRFSGRQFSNSRSEMNVSTLELGDSALYLCASSFSGRISYEQYFGPGTRLTVT.

This clone turned up a few times. The rearrangement uses TRBV28 and TRBJ1-5, with a possible D match to TRBD1 (6 bases). V was pared by 3 bases and J by 4 bases, with 13 bases between. Germline V gives CDR1 MDHEN, CDR2 SYDVKM. The CDR3 sequence is 15 residues long. The CDR3 loop reads CASSLEQGQNQPQHF. CDR3 DNA: TGTGCCAGCAGTTTGGAACAGGGCCAGAATCAGCCCCAGCATTTT.

The chain is built from TRBV19 and TRBJ2-7; 10 bases map to TRBD1. The V gene's germline CDR1 is LNHDA and CDR2 SQIVND (reference sequence). The CDR3 loop spans 15 amino acids. V lost 4 bases to trimming and J lost 1 base; unmatched junction nucleotides: 4. The CDR3 DNA follows: TGTGCCAGTAGTAGGGGACAGGGGTCTTCCTACGAGCAGTACTTC. Its protein product is CASSRGQGSSYEQYF.

The CDR3 sequence: CASSESLTDNYGYTF. CDR3 nucleotide sequence: TGTGCCAGCAGTGAATCACTGACAGATAACTATGGCTACACCTTC. The J gene is TRBJ1-2, the V gene TRBV6-1; perhaps TRBD1 as D (5 bases). Germline CDR1 and CDR2: MNHNS and SASEGT. This CDR3 has 15 residues. Trimming cost V 2 bases and J 1 base, with 11 bases left between them.

This clone was seen once. This specimen includes other DNA sequences encoding the same CDR3. The genes are TRBV27 and TRBJ2-3, with D tentatively TRBD2 (5 bases). The CDR3 has 12 amino acids. Germline V gene data show CDR1 as MNHEY and CDR2 as SMNVEV (reference sequence). Trimming cost V 2 bases and J 5 bases, with 5 bases left between them. Here the CDR3 reads CASSLGGDTQYF. For the CDR3, the DNA is TGTGCCAGCAGTTTAGGAGGAGATACGCAGTATTTT.

V and J are TRBV7-2 and TRBJ2-5; tentative D call: TRBD2 (5 bases). The germline gives CDR1 SGHTA, CDR2 FQGNSA. V lost 11 bases, J lost 5 bases, and 15 bases lay in between. The CDR3 consists of 12 residues. CDR3 nucleotide sequence: TGTGCCGGCGGAGGCCCGGGTGAGACCCAGTACTTC. As protein: CAGGGPGETQYF. Based on the CDR3 plus reference TRBV7-2 and TRBJ2-5, the full variable domain is GAGVSQSPSNKVTEKGKDVELRCDPISGHTALYWYRQSLGQGLEFLIYFQGNSAPDKSGLPSDRFSAERTGGSVSTLTIQRTQQEDSAVYLCAGGGPGETQYFGPGTRLLVL.

This chain connects TRBV7-2 to TRBJ1-3, with D unclear. V was pared by 4 bases and J by 3 bases, with 10 bases between. The CDR3 runs 14 residues. Germline V CDR1 and CDR2: SGHTA, FQGNSA. CDR3 protein: CASSSLLGGNTIYF. In nucleotides, the CDR3 is TGTGCCAGCAGCTCCCTCCTGGGTGGAAACACCATATATTTT.

The rearrangement uses TRBV7-9 and TRBJ2-1; 7 bases fit TRBD1. The CDR3 consists of 14 residues. Germline CDR1 SEHNR, CDR2 FQNEAQ (reference sequence). Trimming removed 6 bases from V and 6 bases from J; junction bases left unmatched: 8. CDR3 DNA sequence: TGTGCCAGCAGACCAGACAGGGATCCCAATGAGCAGTTCTTC. Translation gives CASRPDRDPNEQFF.

As regards this clone: This sample includes further DNA sequences coding for the same CDR3. The chain recombines TRBV5-1 with TRBJ2-6, with unresolved D. The V gene lost 2 bases and the J gene lost 1 base, with 1 base spanning the gap. The V gene's germline CDR1 is SGHRS and CDR2 YFSETQ. The CDR3 has 13 amino acids. The CDR3 region is CASSLSGANVLTF. CDR3 DNA sequence: TGCGCCAGCAGCTTATCTGGGGCCAACGTCCTGACTTTC.

This clone was seen only once. V usage is TRBV5-8 and J usage is TRBJ2-6, with D uncertain. Germline values: CDR1 SGHTS, CDR2 YDEGEE. The germline V and J ends were trimmed by 2 bases and 4 bases, with 7 bases remaining between them. This CDR3 is built from 14 residues. The CDR3 loop is CASSFSFGANVLTF. CDR3 sequence (DNA): TGTGCCAGCAGCTTTAGCTTCGGGGCCAACGTCCTGACTTTC.

This rearrangement joins TRBV18 to TRBJ2-7; 7 bases are a match to TRBD1. Unmatched junction bases numbered 8, after V lost 1 base and J lost 2 bases. Per germline, CDR1 KGHSH and CDR2 LQKENI. This CDR3 has 16 residues. CDR3 region: CASSPRLVTGTYEQYF. CDR3 nucleotides: TGTGCCAGCTCACCACGTTTAGTGACAGGGACCTACGAGCAGTACTTC.

The genes are TRBV6-5 and TRBJ2-2; D unclear. V was cut by 0 bases and J by 4 bases, with 9 bases left in between. The CDR3 covers 15 residues. Germline V gene sequence: CDR1 MNHEY, CDR2 SVGAGI. CDR3 in amino acids: CASSYSGKSTGELFF. CDR3 nucleotides: TGTGCCAGCAGTTACTCAGGCAAGAGCACCGGGGAGCTGTTTTTT.

The rearrangement links TRBV4-2 to TRBJ2-1; TRBD2 aligns across 8 bases. Trimming at V came to 1 base and at J to 3 bases, leaving 11 bases not matched to a gene. Germline-derived CDR1 and CDR2 are LGHNA and YNFKEQ. The CDR3 runs to 18 residues. CDR3 residues: CASSQVSSGRSNYNEQFF. In DNA form, the CDR3 reads TGTGCCAGCAGCCAAGTTTCTAGCGGGCGCTCAAACTACAATGAGCAGTTCTTC.

The DNA of the CDR3 is TGTGCCAGCAGCGCTTCGACAGGGTGGGGCAATCAGCCCCAGCATTTT. Translating gives CASSASTGWGNQPQHF. The genes are TRBV7-3 and TRBJ1-5, with 7 positions matching TRBD1. V was clipped by 5 bases and J by 2 bases; unmatched bases: 9. The V gene's germline CDR1 is SGHTA and CDR2 FQGTGA. The CDR3 length is 16 residues.

The chain combines TRBV6-1 with TRBJ2-4; 7 nucleotides agree with TRBD2. CDR3 length equals 14 residues. The germline V gene has CDR1 MNHNS and CDR2 SASEGT. V dropped 3 bases and J dropped 4; count of bases not matched to a gene: 3. The CDR3 here is CASSDWGGKNIQYF. DNA of the CDR3: TGTGCCAGCAGTGATTGGGGAGGGAAAAACATTCAGTACTTC.

The chain employs TRBV2 and TRBJ2-3; no definite D call. Germline V gene sequence: CDR1 SNHLY, CDR2 FYNNEI. This CDR3 has 15 amino acids. V lost 3 bases, J lost 0 bases, and 10 bases lay in between. CDR3 bases: TGTGCCAGCAGTGACTTCCCTTCTAGCACAGATACGCAGTATTTT. As protein: CASSDFPSSTDTQYF.

This sequence joins TRBV2 and TRBJ2-3; D could derive from TRBD1 or TRBD2 (6 bases each). There are 16 residues in the CDR3. The V gene's germline CDR1 is SNHLY and CDR2 FYNNEI. Trimming shortened V by 2 bases and J by 2 bases, and 14 bases separated the two germline ends. CDR3 sequence: CASSEFGGGNTDTQYF. The CDR3 DNA reads as TGTGCCAGCAGTGAATTCGGGGGCGGGAACACAGATACGCAGTATTTT.

Only one count was recorded for this clone. CDR3: CATTTGGTDTQYF. CDR3 bases: TGTGCCACGACGACAGGGGGAACAGATACGCAGTATTTT. The chain is built from TRBV10-3 and TRBJ2-3, with 9 bases lining up with TRBD1. This CDR3 region has 13 residues. J lost 3 bases, V lost 10 bases, and 5 bases had no gene match. Germline CDR1 and CDR2: ENHRY and SYGVKD.

The genes are TRBV28 and TRBJ2-7; TRBD2 aligns across 11 bases. Germline loops: CDR1 MDHEN, CDR2 SYDVKM. The J segment lost 2 bases and the V segment lost 2 bases, leaving 5 bases of the junction unmatched. The CDR3 totals 16 residues. CDR3 in amino acids: CASSLGGTSGPYEQYF. As DNA, the CDR3 is TGTGCCAGCAGTTTAGGGGGGACTAGCGGCCCCTACGAGCAGTACTTC. The full variable domain, with the rest looked up from reference TRBV28 and TRBJ2-7, is DVKVTQSSRYLVKRTGEKVFLECVQDMDHENMFWYRQDPGLGLRLIYFSYDVKMKEKGDIPEGYSVSREKKERFSLILESASTNQTSMYLCASSLGGTSGPYEQYFGPGTRLTVT.

Concerning this clone itself: The same CDR3 can be traced to other DNA sequences in this sample. The chain recombines TRBV7-3 with TRBJ2-1, with D unclear. Germline V gives CDR1 SGHTA, CDR2 FQGTGA. The CDR3 is made up of 13 amino acids. V was pared by 0 bases and J by 5 bases, with 5 bases between. CDR3 sequence reads: CASSLTRDNEQFF. In nucleotides, the CDR3 is TGTGCCAGCAGCTTAACTAGGGACAATGAGCAGTTCTTC.

The chain is built from TRBV5-1 and TRBJ2-3, with 9 bases lining up with TRBD1. Germline V lookup: CDR1 SGHRS, CDR2 YFSETQ. With V trimmed by 4 bases and J by 2 bases, 5 bases remained unmatched. This CDR3 region has 15 residues. CDR3 nucleotide sequence: TGCGCCAGCAGCCCGGGGGACAGGGACACAGATACGCAGTATTTT. This codes for CASSPGDRDTDTQYF.

Comment on this clone: The sample has other DNA sequences that encode this CDR3 too. V and J are TRBV4-1 and TRBJ2-7; TRBD2 agrees at 15 bases. Trimming removed 3 bases from V and 0 bases from J; junction bases left unmatched: 6. This CDR3 spans 18 amino acids. Looked up from germline, CDR1 is MGHRA and CDR2 is YSYEKL. The CDR3 sequence: CASSQRGLAGGPSYEQYF. The CDR3 coding sequence is TGCGCCAGCAGCCAGAGGGGACTAGCGGGAGGCCCCTCCTACGAGCAGTACTTC.

This chain uses TRBV5-1 with TRBJ2-2; unclear D gene. Trimming removed 1 base from V and 3 bases from J, with 7 bases in between. The CDR3 is made up of 14 amino acids. Germline CDR1 is SGHRS and CDR2 is YFSETQ. The CDR3 here is CASSLLSYTGELFF. The CDR3 bases are TGCGCCAGCAGCTTGTTGTCATACACCGGGGAGCTGTTTTTT. Full variable domain (outside the CDR3, taken from reference TRBV5-1 and TRBJ2-2): KAGVTQTPRYLIKTRGQQVTLSCSPISGHRSVSWYQQTPGQGLQFLFEYFSETQRNKGNFPGRFSGRQFSNSRSEMNVSTLELGDSALYLCASSLLSYTGELFFGEGSRLTVL.

This clone appeared a single time. The V gene is TRBV5-1, the J gene TRBJ1-2, with 8 positions matching TRBD1. The CDR3 has 15 amino acids. V lost 0 bases and J lost 7; bases outside the gene matches: 8. CDR1 is SGHRS, CDR2 YFSETQ, per germline. The CDR3 coding sequence is TGCGCCAGCAGCTTGGCCGCGGGACAGGCGGCTGGCTACACCTTC. Amino acid sequence: CASSLAAGQAAGYTF.

This sequence joins TRBV5-1 and TRBJ2-3; D ambiguous. CDR1 is SGHRS, CDR2 YFSETQ, per germline. V lost 0 bases, J lost 4 bases, and 6 bases lay in between. This CDR3 region has 13 residues. The DNA of the CDR3 is TGCGCCAGCAGCTTGGCGAGCTCAGATACGCAGTATTTT. Protein sequence: CASSLASSDTQYF.

A single count supports this clone. The CDR3: CASSENPGENTEAFF. In DNA form, the CDR3 reads TGTGCCAGCAGTGAGAATCCAGGAGAGAACACTGAAGCTTTCTTT. V is TRBV2 and J is TRBJ1-1, with D unclear. Trimming cost V 3 bases and J 1 base, with 12 bases left between them. Germline V gives CDR1 SNHLY, CDR2 FYNNEI. The CDR3 is made up of 15 amino acids.

V usage is TRBV2 and J usage is TRBJ2-3, with 12 bases identical to TRBD2. Germline CDR1 and CDR2: SNHLY and FYNNEI. The junction had 7 bases not matched to a gene; V was cut back by 5 bases and J by 1 base. The CDR3 contains 17 residues. The CDR3 DNA is TGTGCCAGCAGTTACACTCGGACTAGCGGGGGCACAGATACGCAGTATTTT. This codes for CASSYTRTSGGTDTQYF. Variable domain in full (rest from reference TRBV2 and TRBJ2-3): EPEVTQTPSHQVTQMGQEVILRCVPISNHLYFYWYRQILGQKVEFLVSFYNNEISEKSEIFDDQFSVERPDGSNFTLKIRSTKLEDSAMYFCASSYTRTSGGTDTQYFGPGTRLTVL.

This chain joins TRBV6-6 and TRBJ2-3, with a possible D match to TRBD2 (6 bases). This CDR3 region has 16 residues. The V end was cut by 0 bases, the J end by 3 bases, with 13 bases between. Germline CDR1 MNHNY, CDR2 SVGAGI (reference sequence). For the CDR3, the DNA is TGTGCCAGCAGTTACTCGAGTCCGGGAGCGACAGATACGCAGTATTTT. It is translated as CASSYSSPGATDTQYF.

The rearrangement uses TRBV6-5 and TRBJ2-2, with 7 bases fitting TRBD1. Germline V gene sequence: CDR1 MNHEY, CDR2 SVGAGI. V trimming: 5 bases; J trimming: 0 bases; junction bases outside the gene matches: 3. This CDR3 region has 15 residues. DNA for the CDR3: TGTGCCAGCAGTAGAGACAGGGCGAACACCGGGGAGCTGTTTTTT. Residues: CASSRDRANTGELFF.

This sequence joins TRBV5-1 and TRBJ2-5, with a weak D call TRBD1 (5 bases). V was pared by 7 bases and J by 1 base, with 14 bases between. The CDR3 runs 14 residues. CDR1 is SGHRS and CDR2 is YFSETQ in the germline V gene. In nucleotides, the CDR3 is TGCGCCAGCGGGGTGGGGCTGGGCCAAGAGACCCAGTACTTC. Protein: CASGVGLGQETQYF.